This entry concerns a single TCR beta chain. Samples left unsorted employed some 100 million PBMCs for genomic DNA. The sample is drawn from a study of shared clonotypes between healthy human individuals. Execution of the assay was at deep level. What was sequenced on ten immunoSEQ deep assay plates was unsorted PBMC DNA. As handled by the study authors: For the immunoSEQ data, sequences were junction-only without quality scores, so filtering differed. Using immunoSEQ multiplex PCR, the repertoire was profiled, and TCRdb retains in-frame clones only, with some absent. The V and J calls and clone size come from that table; D and trimming were worked out from the DNA. The sample has about 480,000 clones, about three quarters seen once; the top ten hold 12%. Sequencing was performed on PBMCs. This clonotype was obtained from a woman between 35 and 50 years old in good health. Some clones in this sample may be carry-over from other donors' samples.

The DNA for the CDR3 is TGTGCCAGCAGTTCCCGGGGTAGCGGGAGAGGAGAGACCCAGTACTTC. Its protein is CASSSRGSGRGETQYF. The chain employs TRBV28 and TRBJ2-5; TRBD2 matches at 9 bases. The CDR3 loop spans 16 amino acids. The germline CDR1 and CDR2 sequences are MDHEN and SYDVKM. J was trimmed by 4 bases and V by 4 bases; bases with no gene match: 10. Complete variable domain (other parts from reference TRBV28 and TRBJ2-5): DVKVTQSSRYLVKRTGEKVFLECVQDMDHENMFWYRQDPGLGLRLIYFSYDVKMKEKGDIPEGYSVSREKKERFSLILESASTNQTSMYLCASSSRGSGRGETQYFGPGTRLLVL.